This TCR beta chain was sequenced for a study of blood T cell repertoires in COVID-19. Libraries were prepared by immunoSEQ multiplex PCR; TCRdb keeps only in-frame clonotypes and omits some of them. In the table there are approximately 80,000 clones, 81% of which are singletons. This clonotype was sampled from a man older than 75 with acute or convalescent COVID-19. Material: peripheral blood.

The CDR3 reads CASSRSFTGDTEAFF. The CDR3, as DNA: TGTGCCAGCAGCCGAAGTTTTACAGGGGATACTGAAGCTTTCTTT. The chain employs TRBV5-5 and TRBJ1-1, with 7 bases matching TRBD1. J gave up 5 bases and V 4 bases, and 11 bases lay outside the gene matches. There are 15 residues in the CDR3. Germline-derived CDR1 and CDR2 are SGHKS and YYEKEE (reference sequence).